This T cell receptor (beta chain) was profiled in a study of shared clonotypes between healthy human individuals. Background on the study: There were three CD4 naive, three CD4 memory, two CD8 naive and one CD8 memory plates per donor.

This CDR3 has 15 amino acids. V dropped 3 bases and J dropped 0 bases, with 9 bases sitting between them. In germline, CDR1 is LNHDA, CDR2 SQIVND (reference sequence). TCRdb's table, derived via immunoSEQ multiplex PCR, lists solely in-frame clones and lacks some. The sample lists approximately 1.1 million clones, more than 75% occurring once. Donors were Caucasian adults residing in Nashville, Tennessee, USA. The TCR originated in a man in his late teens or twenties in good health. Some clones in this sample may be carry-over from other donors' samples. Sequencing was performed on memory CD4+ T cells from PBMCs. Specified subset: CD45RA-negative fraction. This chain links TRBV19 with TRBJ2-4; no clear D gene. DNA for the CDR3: TGTGCCAGTAGTATGGTGCAGTTAGCCAAAAACATTCAGTACTTC. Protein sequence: CASSMVQLAKNIQYF.